This T cell receptor (beta chain) was captured by sequencing in a study of PD-1 blockade in classical Hodgkin lymphoma. About the study: Each patient was given nivolumab 3 mg/kg through a vein every 2 weeks. Whole-study findings and limits: Anyone who began nivolumab under 1 year after ASCT was excluded. Sources of repertoire differences remain undefined, possibly disease activity or prior therapy. Significantly greater TCR diversity emerged by C4D1 in CD4+ cells but not CD8+ cells.

The germline V and J ends were trimmed by 4 bases and 4 bases, with 19 bases remaining between them. The length of the CDR3 is 16 residues. Germline loops: CDR1 SGHVS, CDR2 FQNEAQ. Following autologous stem cell transplantation, relapse occurred in every patient, and exposure to brentuximab vedotin varied. Purification of CD4+ T cells from thawed PBMCs was achieved by magnetic negative selection. Some clones are missing from TCRdb's copy, which holds only in-frame ones; the method was immunoSEQ multiplex PCR. The table records approximately 9,500 clones, 70% to 80% of them present only once. On this clone: No antigen is known for it.

The rearrangement joins TRBV7-8 to TRBJ1-1; no firm D call. The input for sequencing was CD4+ T cells from blood, taken at baseline. The source is a human donor with classical Hodgkin lymphoma. CDR3 sequence reads: CASSSQASPSGTEAFF. CDR3 bases: TGTGCCAGCAGCTCCCAGGCCAGCCCTTCGGGCACTGAAGCTTTCTTT.